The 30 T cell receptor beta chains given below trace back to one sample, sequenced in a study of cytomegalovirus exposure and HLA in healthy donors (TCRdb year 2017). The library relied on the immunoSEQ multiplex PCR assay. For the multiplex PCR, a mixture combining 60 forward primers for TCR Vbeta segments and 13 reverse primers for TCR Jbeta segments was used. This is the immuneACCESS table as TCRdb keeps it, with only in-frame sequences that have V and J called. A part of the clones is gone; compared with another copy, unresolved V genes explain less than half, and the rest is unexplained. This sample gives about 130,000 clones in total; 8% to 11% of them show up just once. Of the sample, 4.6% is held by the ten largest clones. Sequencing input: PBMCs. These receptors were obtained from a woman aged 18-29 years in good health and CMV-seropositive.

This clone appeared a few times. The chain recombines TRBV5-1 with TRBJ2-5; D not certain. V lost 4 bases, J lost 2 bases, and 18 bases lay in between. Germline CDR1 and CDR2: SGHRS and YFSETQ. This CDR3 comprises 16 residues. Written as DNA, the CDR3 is TGCGCCAGCAGCAACTCCCTACCAGGCCTACAAGAGACCCAGTACTTC. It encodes CASSNSLPGLQETQYF.

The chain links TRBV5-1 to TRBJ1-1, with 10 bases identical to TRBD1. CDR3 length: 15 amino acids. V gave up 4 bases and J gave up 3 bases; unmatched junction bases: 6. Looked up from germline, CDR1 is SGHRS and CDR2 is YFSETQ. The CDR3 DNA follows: TGCGCCAGCAGCAGCCAGGACAGGGGGTACACTGAAGCTTTCTTT. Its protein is CASSSQDRGYTEAFF.

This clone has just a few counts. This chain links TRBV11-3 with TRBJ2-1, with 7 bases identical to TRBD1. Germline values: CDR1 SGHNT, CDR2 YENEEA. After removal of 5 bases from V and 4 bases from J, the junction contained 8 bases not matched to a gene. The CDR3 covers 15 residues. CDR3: CASSPREGAYNEQFF. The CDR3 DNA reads TGTGCCAGCAGCCCACGAGAGGGGGCTTACAATGAGCAGTTCTTC.

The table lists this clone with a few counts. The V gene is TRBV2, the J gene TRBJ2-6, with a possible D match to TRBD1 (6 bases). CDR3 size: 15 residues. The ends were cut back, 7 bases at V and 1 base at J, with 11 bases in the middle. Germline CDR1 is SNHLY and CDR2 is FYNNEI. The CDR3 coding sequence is TGTGCCAGCAAGGACAGAACTTCTGGGGCCAACGTCCTGACTTTC. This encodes CASKDRTSGANVLTF.

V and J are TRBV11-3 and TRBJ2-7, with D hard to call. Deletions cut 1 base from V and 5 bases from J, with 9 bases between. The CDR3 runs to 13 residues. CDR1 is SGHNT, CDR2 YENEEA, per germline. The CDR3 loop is CASSLVDANEQYF. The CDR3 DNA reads TGTGCCAGCAGCTTAGTAGATGCCAACGAGCAGTACTTC. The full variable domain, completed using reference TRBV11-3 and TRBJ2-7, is EAGVVQSPRYKIIEKKQPVAFWCNPISGHNTLYWYLQNLGQGPELLIRYENEEAVDDSQLPKDRFSAERLKGVDSTLKIQPAELGDSAVYLCASSLVDANEQYFGPGTRLTVT.

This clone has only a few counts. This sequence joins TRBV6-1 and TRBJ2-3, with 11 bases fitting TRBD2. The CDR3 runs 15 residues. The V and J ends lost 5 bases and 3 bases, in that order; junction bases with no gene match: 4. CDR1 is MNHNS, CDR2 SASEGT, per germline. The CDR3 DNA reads TGTGCCAGCAGTACCGGGACTAGCGGAACAGATACGCAGTATTTT. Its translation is CASSTGTSGTDTQYF.

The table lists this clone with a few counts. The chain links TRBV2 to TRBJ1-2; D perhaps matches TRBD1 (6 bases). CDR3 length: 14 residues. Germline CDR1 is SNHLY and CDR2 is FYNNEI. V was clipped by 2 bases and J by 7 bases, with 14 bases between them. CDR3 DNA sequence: TGTGCCAGCAGTGAAACATTCACAGGGCCTGGCTACACCTTC. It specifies CASSETFTGPGYTF.

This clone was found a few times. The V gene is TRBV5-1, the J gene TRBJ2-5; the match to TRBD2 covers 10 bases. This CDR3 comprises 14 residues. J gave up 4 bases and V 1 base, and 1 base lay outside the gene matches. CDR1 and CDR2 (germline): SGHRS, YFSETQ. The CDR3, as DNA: TGCGCCAGCAGCTTGAGCGGGAGGGTAGAGACCCAGTACTTC. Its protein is CASSLSGRVETQYF.

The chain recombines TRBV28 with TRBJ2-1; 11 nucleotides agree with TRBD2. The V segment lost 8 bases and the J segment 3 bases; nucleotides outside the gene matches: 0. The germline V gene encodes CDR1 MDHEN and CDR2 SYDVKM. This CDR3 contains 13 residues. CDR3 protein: CASGLAGYNEQFF. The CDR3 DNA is TGTGCCAGCGGACTAGCGGGCTACAATGAGCAGTTCTTC.

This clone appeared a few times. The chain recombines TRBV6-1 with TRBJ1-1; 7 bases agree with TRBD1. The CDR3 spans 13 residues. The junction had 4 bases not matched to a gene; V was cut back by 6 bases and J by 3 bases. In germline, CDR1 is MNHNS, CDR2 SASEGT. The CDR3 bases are TGTGCCAGCAGCCGCGGACAGGACACTGAAGCTTTCTTT. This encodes CASSRGQDTEAFF.

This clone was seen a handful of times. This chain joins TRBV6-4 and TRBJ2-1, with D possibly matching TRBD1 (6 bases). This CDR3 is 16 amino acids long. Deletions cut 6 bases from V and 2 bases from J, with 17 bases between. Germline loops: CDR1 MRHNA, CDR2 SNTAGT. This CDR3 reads CASSDVPGATYNEQFF. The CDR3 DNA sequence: TGTGCCAGCAGCGACGTACCAGGGGCGACCTACAATGAGCAGTTCTTC.

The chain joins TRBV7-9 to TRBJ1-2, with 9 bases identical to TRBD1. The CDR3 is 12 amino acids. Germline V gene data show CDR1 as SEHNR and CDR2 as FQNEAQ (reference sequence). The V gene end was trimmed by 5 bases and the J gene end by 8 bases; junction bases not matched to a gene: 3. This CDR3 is CASSTGGEGYTF. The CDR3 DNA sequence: TGTGCCAGCAGCACAGGGGGCGAGGGCTACACCTTC.

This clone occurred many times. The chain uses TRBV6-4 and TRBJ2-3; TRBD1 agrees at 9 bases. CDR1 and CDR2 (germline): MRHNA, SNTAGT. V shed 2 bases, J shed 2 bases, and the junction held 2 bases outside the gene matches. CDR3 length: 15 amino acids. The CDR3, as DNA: TGTGCCAGCAGTGACGGGACAGGGCACACAGATACGCAGTATTTT. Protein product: CASSDGTGHTDTQYF.

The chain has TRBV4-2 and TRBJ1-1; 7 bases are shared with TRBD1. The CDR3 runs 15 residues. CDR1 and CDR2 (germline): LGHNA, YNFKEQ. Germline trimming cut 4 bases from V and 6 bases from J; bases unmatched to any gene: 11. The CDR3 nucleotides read TGTGCCAGCAGCCGAGGGGGCCCGGGATTCCCTGAAGCTTTCTTT. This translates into CASSRGGPGFPEAFF.

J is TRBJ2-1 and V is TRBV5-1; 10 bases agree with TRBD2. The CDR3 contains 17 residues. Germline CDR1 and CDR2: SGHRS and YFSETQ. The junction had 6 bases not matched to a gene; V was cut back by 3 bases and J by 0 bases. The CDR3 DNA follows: TGCGCCAGCAGCTCCATACTAGCGGGGAGCTCCTACAATGAGCAGTTCTTC. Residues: CASSSILAGSSYNEQFF.

The CDR3 region has the DNA TGTGCCAGCACCGCGGGGGGGCTCGGCAATCAGCCCCAGCATTTT. Translating gives CASTAGGLGNQPQHF. V and J are TRBV6-6 and TRBJ1-5, with D possibly TRBD1 on 6 matching bases. Trimming cost V 7 bases and J 2 bases, with 15 bases left between them. The CDR3 extends over 15 amino acids. CDR1 is MNHNY, CDR2 SVGAGI, per germline (reference sequence).

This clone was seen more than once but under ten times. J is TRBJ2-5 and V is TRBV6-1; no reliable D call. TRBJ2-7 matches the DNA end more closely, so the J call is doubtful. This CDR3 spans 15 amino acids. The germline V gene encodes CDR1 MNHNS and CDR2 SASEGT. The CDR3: CASSEDQTLNYEQYF. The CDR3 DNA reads TGTGCCAGCAGTGAAGACCAGACCTTGAACTACGAGCAGTACTTC.

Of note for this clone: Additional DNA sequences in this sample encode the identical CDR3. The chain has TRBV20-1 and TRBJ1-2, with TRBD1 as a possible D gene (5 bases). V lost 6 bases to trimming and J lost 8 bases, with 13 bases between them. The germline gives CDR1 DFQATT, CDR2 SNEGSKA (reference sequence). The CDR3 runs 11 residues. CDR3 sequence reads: CSASVDIGYTF. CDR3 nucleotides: TGCAGTGCGTCTGTGGACATCGGCTACACCTTC.

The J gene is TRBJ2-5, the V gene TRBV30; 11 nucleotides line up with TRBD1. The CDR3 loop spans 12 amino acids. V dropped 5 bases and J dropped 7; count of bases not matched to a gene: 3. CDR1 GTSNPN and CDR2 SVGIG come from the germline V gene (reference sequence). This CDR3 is CAWGTGGLTQYF. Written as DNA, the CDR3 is TGTGCCTGGGGGACAGGGGGGTTGACCCAGTACTTC. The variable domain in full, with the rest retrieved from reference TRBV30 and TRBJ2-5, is SQTIHQWPATLVQPVGSPLSLECTVEGTSNPNLYWYRQAAGRGLQLLFYSVGIGQISSEVPQNLSASRPQDRQFILSSKKLLLSDSGFYLCAWGTGGLTQYFGPGTRLLVL.

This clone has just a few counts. As DNA, the CDR3 is TGTGCCAGCAGCCAAATAAGACTAGCCCAAGAGACCCAGTACTTC. Its translation: CASSQIRLAQETQYF. The J gene is TRBJ2-5, the V gene TRBV14; TRBD2 aligns across 7 bases. The CDR3 has 15 residues. Trimming removed 2 bases from V and 1 base from J; junction bases left unmatched: 4. Germline V gene lookup returns CDR1 SGHDN and CDR2 FVKESK.

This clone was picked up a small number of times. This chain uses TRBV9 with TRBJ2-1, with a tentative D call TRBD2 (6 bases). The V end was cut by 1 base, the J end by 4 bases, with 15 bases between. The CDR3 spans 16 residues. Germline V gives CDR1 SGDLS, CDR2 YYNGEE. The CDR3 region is CASSVMASAPYNEQFF. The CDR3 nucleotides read TGTGCCAGCAGCGTAATGGCTAGCGCCCCTTACAATGAGCAGTTCTTC.

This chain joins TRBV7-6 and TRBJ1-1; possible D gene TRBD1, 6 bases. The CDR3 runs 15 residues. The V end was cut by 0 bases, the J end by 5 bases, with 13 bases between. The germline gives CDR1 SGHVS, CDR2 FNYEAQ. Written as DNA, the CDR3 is TGTGCCAGCAGCTTAGCCCCAGGGGTAGGAACTGAAGCTTTCTTT. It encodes CASSLAPGVGTEAFF.

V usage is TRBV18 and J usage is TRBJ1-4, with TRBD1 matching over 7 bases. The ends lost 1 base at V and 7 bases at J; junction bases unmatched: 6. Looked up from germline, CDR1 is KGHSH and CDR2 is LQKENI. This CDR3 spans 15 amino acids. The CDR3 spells CASSPRQGGGEKLFF. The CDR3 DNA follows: TGTGCCAGCTCACCACGGCAGGGGGGCGGTGAAAAACTGTTTTTT.

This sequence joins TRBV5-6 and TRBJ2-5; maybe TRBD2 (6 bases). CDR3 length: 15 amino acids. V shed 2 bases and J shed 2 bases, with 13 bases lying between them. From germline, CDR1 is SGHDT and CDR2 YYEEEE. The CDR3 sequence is CASSFGWGLQETQYF. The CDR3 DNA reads TGTGCCAGCAGCTTTGGGTGGGGACTTCAAGAGACCCAGTACTTC. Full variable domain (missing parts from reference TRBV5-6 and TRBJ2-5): DAGVTQSPTHLIKTRGQQVTLRCSPKSGHDTVSWYQQALGQGPQFIFQYYEEEERQRGNFPDRFSGHQFPNYSSELNVNALLLGDSALYLCASSFGWGLQETQYFGPGTRLLVL.

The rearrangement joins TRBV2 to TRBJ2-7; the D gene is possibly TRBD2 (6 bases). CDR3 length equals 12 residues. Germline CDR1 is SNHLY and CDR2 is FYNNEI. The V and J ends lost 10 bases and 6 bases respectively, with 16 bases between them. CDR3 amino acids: CATQSPGSEQYF. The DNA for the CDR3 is TGTGCCACGCAAAGTCCCGGGAGCGAGCAGTACTTC.

CDR3 sequence reads: CAIRDNNEKLFF. DNA of the CDR3: TGTGCCATCCGGGACAATAATGAAAAACTGTTTTTT. The chain is built from TRBV10-3 and TRBJ1-4; possible D gene TRBD1, 6 bases. The CDR3 is 12 residues long. Germline V gene lookup returns CDR1 ENHRY and CDR2 SYGVKD. Between the trimmed V and J ends, which lost 8 bases and 4 bases, there was a span of 8 bases.

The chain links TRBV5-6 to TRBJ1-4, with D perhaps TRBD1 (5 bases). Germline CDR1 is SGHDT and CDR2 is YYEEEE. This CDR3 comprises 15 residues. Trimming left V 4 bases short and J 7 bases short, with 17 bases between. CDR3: CASSGAGSIGEKLFF. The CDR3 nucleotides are TGTGCCAGCAGCGGAGCAGGGTCGATAGGTGAAAAACTGTTTTTT.

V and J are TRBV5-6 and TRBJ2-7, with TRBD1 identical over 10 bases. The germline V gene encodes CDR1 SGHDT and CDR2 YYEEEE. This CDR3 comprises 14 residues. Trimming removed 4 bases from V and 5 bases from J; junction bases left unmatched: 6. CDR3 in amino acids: CASSSEGQGHEQYF. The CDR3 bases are TGTGCCAGCAGCAGTGAGGGACAGGGGCACGAGCAGTACTTC.

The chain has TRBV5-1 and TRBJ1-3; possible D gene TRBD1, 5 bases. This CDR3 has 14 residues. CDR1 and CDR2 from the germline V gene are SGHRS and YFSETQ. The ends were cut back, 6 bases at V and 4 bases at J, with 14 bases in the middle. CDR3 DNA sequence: TGCGCCAGCACCCCACAGGAGGGAGGAAACACCATATATTTT. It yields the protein CASTPQEGGNTIYF.

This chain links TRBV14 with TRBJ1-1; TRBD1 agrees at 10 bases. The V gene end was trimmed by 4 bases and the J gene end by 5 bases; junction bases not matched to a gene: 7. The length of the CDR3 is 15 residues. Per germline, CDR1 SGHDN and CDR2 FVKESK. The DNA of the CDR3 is TGTGCCAGCAGCCCCGTGGGACAGGGGTATACTGAAGCTTTCTTT. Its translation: CASSPVGQGYTEAFF.